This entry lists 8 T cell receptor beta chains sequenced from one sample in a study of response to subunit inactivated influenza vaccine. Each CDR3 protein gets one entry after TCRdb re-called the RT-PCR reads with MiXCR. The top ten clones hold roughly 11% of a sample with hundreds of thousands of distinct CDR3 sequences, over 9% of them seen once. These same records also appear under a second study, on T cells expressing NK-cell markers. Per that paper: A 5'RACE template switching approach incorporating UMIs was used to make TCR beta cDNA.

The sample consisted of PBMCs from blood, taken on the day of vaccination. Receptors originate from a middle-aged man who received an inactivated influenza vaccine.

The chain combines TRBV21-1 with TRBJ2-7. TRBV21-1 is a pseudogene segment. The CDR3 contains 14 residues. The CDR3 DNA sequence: TGTGCCAGCAGCAAACAGGTTAGGAGCTACGAGCAGTACTTC. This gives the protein CASSKQVRSYEQYF.

DNA for the CDR3: TGTGCCATCAGTGAAGAGACCCGCCTTGGCTACACCTTC. It codes for CAISEETRLGYTF. V is TRBV10-3 and J is TRBJ1-2, with no clear D. Trimming cost V 3 bases and J 7 bases, with 12 bases left between them. The CDR3 contains 13 residues. Germline V lookup: CDR1 ENHRY, CDR2 SYGVKD.

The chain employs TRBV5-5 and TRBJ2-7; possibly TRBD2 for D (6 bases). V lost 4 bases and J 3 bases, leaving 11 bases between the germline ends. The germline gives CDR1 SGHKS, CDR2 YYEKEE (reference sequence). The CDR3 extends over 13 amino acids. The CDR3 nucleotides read TGTGCCAGCAGCAATAGCGGAAGCTACGAGCAGTACTTC. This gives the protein CASSNSGSYEQYF.

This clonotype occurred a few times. The DNA of the CDR3 is TGTGCCTGGAGTGTACGGGGAACAGGGAGAGAGACCCAGTACTTC. The encoded protein is CAWSVRGTGRETQYF. J is TRBJ2-5 and V is TRBV30; D is perhaps TRBD1 (6 bases). Germline V CDR1 and CDR2: GTSNPN, SVGIG (reference sequence). V shed 0 bases and J shed 4 bases, with 15 bases lying between them. This CDR3 is built from 15 residues.

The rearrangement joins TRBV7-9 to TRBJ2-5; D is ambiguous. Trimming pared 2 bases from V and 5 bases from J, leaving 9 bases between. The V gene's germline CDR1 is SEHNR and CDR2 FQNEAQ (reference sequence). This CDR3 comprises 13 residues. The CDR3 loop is CASSLIFGETQYF. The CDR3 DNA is TGTGCCAGCAGCTTAATTTTCGGGGAGACCCAGTACTTC.

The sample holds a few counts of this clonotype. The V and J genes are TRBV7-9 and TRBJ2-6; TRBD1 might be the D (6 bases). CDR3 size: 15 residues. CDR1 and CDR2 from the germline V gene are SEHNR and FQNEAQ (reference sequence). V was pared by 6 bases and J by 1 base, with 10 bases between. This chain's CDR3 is CASREGGSGANVLTF. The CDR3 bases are TGTGCCAGCAGGGAAGGGGGTTCTGGGGCCAACGTCCTGACTTTC.

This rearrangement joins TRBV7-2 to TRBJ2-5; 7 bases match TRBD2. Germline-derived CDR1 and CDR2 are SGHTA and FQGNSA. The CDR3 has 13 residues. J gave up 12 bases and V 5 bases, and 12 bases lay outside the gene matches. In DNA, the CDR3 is TGTGCCAGCAGCCGCGTACTGAGGGCGGGAGAGTACTTC. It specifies CASSRVLRAGEYF.

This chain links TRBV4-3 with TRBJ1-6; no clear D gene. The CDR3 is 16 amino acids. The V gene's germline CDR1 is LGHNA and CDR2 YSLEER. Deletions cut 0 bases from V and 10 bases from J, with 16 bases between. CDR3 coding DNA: TGCGCCAGCAGCCAAGATTGGAACGTCGGGAGATCACCCCTCCACTTT. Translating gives CASSQDWNVGRSPLHF.